This T cell receptor beta chain was documented in a study of T cell changes during pregnancy in multiple sclerosis. The protocol was immunoSEQ multiplex PCR, while the TCRdb copy is restricted to in-frame clones and leaves out a portion. The sample includes tens of thousands of clones, around nine tenths of them seen just once. The CDR3 is 11 amino acids. Trimming shortened V by 2 bases and J by 11 bases, and 6 bases separated the two germline ends. Germline V gene data show CDR1 as MNHEY and CDR2 as SMNVEV (reference sequence). What was sequenced was peripheral blood from another person, used as feeder cells. This chain uses TRBV27 with TRBJ2-2, with unresolved D. This receptor was obtained from a human donor whose cells served as feeder cells for cultures in a pregnancy study. CDR3 in amino acids: CASSLAGELFF. The CDR3 nucleotides read TGTGCCAGCAGTTTAGCAGGAGAGCTGTTTTTT.